The 14 T cell receptor beta chains in this list originate from one sample, sequenced in a study of cytomegalovirus exposure and HLA in healthy donors (TCRdb year 2017). Preparation of the library involved the immunoSEQ multiplex PCR assay. The multiplex PCR relied on a mix of 60 forward primers for TCR Vbeta segments and 13 reverse primers for TCR Jbeta segments. In TCRdb, the immuneACCESS table is reduced to in-frame sequences with V and J assigned. These tables do not hold every clone; where another copy was compared, an unresolved V gene accounts for under half, and the others remain unexplained. Across this sample there are 100,000 to 150,000 clones, with around 69% seen only once. In total, the top ten clones hold about 8.3% of the sample. Sequencing was carried out using PBMCs. The receptors here all came from a woman in her 40s in good health and CMV-seropositive.

This clone was detected a few times. This CDR3 is CASSYTGRNTEAFF. CDR3 nucleotide sequence: TGTGCCAGCAGTTATACAGGGAGGAACACTGAAGCTTTCTTT. V is TRBV6-5 and J is TRBJ1-1, with D maybe TRBD1 (6 bases). V lost 3 bases, J lost 1 base, and 9 bases lay in between. The CDR3 contains 14 residues. CDR1 and CDR2 (germline): MNHEY, SVGAGI.

The chain combines TRBV7-9 with TRBJ2-5; 12 bases are a match to TRBD2. The CDR3 is 17 residues long. CDR1 SEHNR and CDR2 FQNEAQ come from the germline V gene (reference sequence). Germline trimming cut 1 base from V and 4 bases from J; bases unmatched to any gene: 7. CDR3 sequence (DNA): TGTGCCAGCAGCTTAGTACTAGCGGGAGGTCTGGGAGAGACCCAGTACTTC. It yields the protein CASSLVLAGGLGETQYF.

The CDR3 DNA sequence: TGTGCCAGCAGTTACGAACCGCTAGGTTCACCCCTCCACTTT. This gives the protein CASSYEPLGSPLHF. The gene calls are TRBV6-5 and TRBJ1-6; D is unresolved. Per the germline V gene, CDR1 is MNHEY and CDR2 is SVGAGI. V was trimmed by 2 bases and J by 9 bases, leaving 11 bases between them. The CDR3 has 14 amino acids.

This rearrangement joins TRBV5-1 to TRBJ1-1; tentatively, D is TRBD1 (6 bases). The CDR3 has 13 residues. Germline V gene sequence: CDR1 SGHRS, CDR2 YFSETQ. Trimming pared 4 bases from V and 4 bases from J, leaving 11 bases between. For the CDR3, the DNA is TGCGCCAGCAGCGTAACAGGGAGCACTGAAGCTTTCTTT. Amino acid sequence: CASSVTGSTEAFF. The complete variable domain, with remaining parts taken from reference TRBV5-1 and TRBJ1-1, reads KAGVTQTPRYLIKTRGQQVTLSCSPISGHRSVSWYQQTPGQGLQFLFEYFSETQRNKGNFPGRFSGRQFSNSRSEMNVSTLELGDSALYLCASSVTGSTEAFFGQGTRLTVV.

The chain is built from TRBV13 and TRBJ1-1, with D uncertain. Germline CDR1 PRHDT, CDR2 FYEKMQ (reference sequence). Trimming took off 5 bases at V and 1 base at J, with 20 bases between the two ends. The CDR3 extends over 17 amino acids. The CDR3 is CASSPHSGGFGNTEAFF. DNA of the CDR3: TGTGCCAGCAGCCCCCACTCAGGAGGTTTTGGGAACACTGAAGCTTTCTTT.

The chain recombines TRBV5-5 with TRBJ1-1; 8 bases fit TRBD1. The V gene's germline CDR1 is SGHKS and CDR2 YYEKEE (reference sequence). The CDR3 is 17 amino acids. The ends lost 4 bases at V and 6 bases at J; junction bases unmatched: 17. The CDR3 here is CASSPTTGGVKYAEAFF. CDR3 nucleotide sequence: TGTGCCAGCAGCCCGACAACAGGGGGAGTAAAATACGCTGAAGCTTTCTTT.

V usage is TRBV28 and J usage is TRBJ2-1; TRBD2 matches 13 bases. The CDR3 is made up of 16 amino acids. CDR1 and CDR2 from the germline V gene are MDHEN and SYDVKM. V lost 2 bases, J lost 9 bases, and 7 bases stayed unmatched. CDR3 sequence (DNA): TGTGCCAGCAGTTTAAGGACTAGCGGGAGAGAGGGTGAGCAGTTCTTC. This gives the protein CASSLRTSGREGEQFF.

This chain connects TRBV9 to TRBJ1-1; TRBD1 agrees at 8 bases. This CDR3 spans 15 amino acids. V trimming: 4 bases; J trimming: 1 base; junction bases outside the gene matches: 6. The germline gives CDR1 SGDLS, CDR2 YYNGEE. The CDR3 loop reads CASSLTGTGNTEAFF. The CDR3 DNA reads as TGTGCCAGCAGCCTCACCGGGACAGGGAACACTGAAGCTTTCTTT.

This sequence joins TRBV28 and TRBJ2-4, with 10 bases identical to TRBD2. V was pared by 6 bases and J by 6 bases, with 8 bases of the junction left unmatched. CDR1 and CDR2 (germline): MDHEN, SYDVKM. The CDR3 loop spans 15 amino acids. The CDR3 DNA sequence: TGTGCCAGCAGCTTAGCGGGAGGTGGGGGAAACATTCAGTACTTC. It encodes CASSLAGGGGNIQYF.

The chain is built from TRBV5-1 and TRBJ1-2; 8 bases map to TRBD1. Germline V gene lookup returns CDR1 SGHRS and CDR2 YFSETQ. Unmatched junction bases numbered 3, after V lost 5 bases and J lost 0 bases. The CDR3 runs 14 residues. CDR3 bases: TGCGCCAGCAGGACAGGGGTTACTAACTATGGCTACACCTTC. Amino acid sequence: CASRTGVTNYGYTF.

This chain joins TRBV28 and TRBJ2-1; no definite D call. Germline CDR1 and CDR2: MDHEN and SYDVKM. V shed 3 bases and J shed 9 bases, with 9 bases lying between them. The CDR3 has 12 residues. CDR3 DNA sequence: TGTGCCAGCAGTTTGGGCTTGTTTGAGCAGTTCTTC. Translated, it gives CASSLGLFEQFF.

This sequence joins TRBV4-1 and TRBJ2-5; TRBD1 might be the D (6 bases). The CDR3 contains 16 residues. Germline lookup yields CDR1 MGHRA and CDR2 YSYEKL. Trimming removed 0 bases at V and 5 bases at J, with 16 bases between. The CDR3 here is CASSQEGQTKQETQYF. The CDR3 DNA is TGCGCCAGCAGCCAAGAAGGACAGACCAAGCAGGAGACCCAGTACTTC.

This clone was counted a few times. The chain joins TRBV9 to TRBJ1-1; no clear D gene. The CDR3 consists of 15 residues. Germline loops: CDR1 SGDLS, CDR2 YYNGEE. V was cut by 0 bases and J by 0 bases, with 9 bases left in between. CDR3 protein: CASSVAEGMNTEAFF. In nucleotides, the CDR3 is TGTGCCAGCAGCGTAGCCGAGGGAATGAACACTGAAGCTTTCTTT.

The chain carries TRBV11-3 and TRBJ1-1; 12 bases map to TRBD1. V dropped 4 bases and J dropped 6; count of bases not matched to a gene: 18. Germline V gene lookup returns CDR1 SGHNT and CDR2 YENEEA. The CDR3 runs 19 residues. CDR3 in amino acids: CASSSWPGQGARGVAEAFF. In nucleotides, the CDR3 is TGTGCCAGCAGCTCTTGGCCGGGACAGGGGGCCCGCGGGGTCGCTGAAGCTTTCTTT.